Listed here are 26 T cell receptor beta chains from one sample, sequenced in a study of Graves' ophthalmopathy and Graves' hyperthyroidism. Amplification of the TCR beta CDR3 regions used RNA transcripts (as template). Amplification began with first-round RT-PCR using HTBI primers, then second-round multiplex PCR was performed. TCRdb re-called the multiplex PCR reads through MiXCR, storing one row per CDR3 protein. This table holds some 390,000 distinct CDR3 sequences, around 17% found once. The sequencing sample was made of peripheral blood. These receptors were collected from a woman aged 18-29 years with Graves' ophthalmopathy.

This clonotype was detected many times. The chain uses TRBV7-2 and TRBJ2-4; unclear D gene. V was cut by 5 bases and J by 0 bases, with 8 bases left in between. The germline V gene encodes CDR1 SGHTA and CDR2 FQGNSA. The CDR3 loop spans 14 amino acids. CDR3 nucleotide sequence: TGTGCCAGCAGCCTCGGATCAGCCAAAAACATTCAGTACTTC. Translating gives CASSLGSAKNIQYF.

The sample holds many counts of this clonotype. J is TRBJ2-5 and V is TRBV6-1; maybe TRBD2 (6 bases). The CDR3 runs to 13 residues. Trimming took off 2 bases at V and 5 bases at J, with 9 bases between the two ends. From germline, CDR1 is MNHNS and CDR2 SASEGT. The CDR3 coding sequence is TGTGCCAGCAGTGAATGGGGGAGGGAGACCCAGTACTTC. This encodes CASSEWGRETQYF.

This clonotype was counted ten times or more. The genes are TRBV7-2 and TRBJ1-1, with D possibly being TRBD1 (6 bases). The V end lost 5 bases, the J end lost 5 bases, and 18 bases lay between the germline ends. Germline V CDR1 and CDR2: SGHTA, FQGNSA. There are 15 residues in the CDR3. In nucleotides, the CDR3 is TGTGCCAGCAGCCCCCGAAGGGGGGTGATAACTGAAGCTTTCTTT. Encoded protein: CASSPRRGVITEAFF.

The V gene is TRBV28, the J gene TRBJ2-7, with TRBD1 identical over 7 bases. Trimming took 1 base from V and 4 from J; bases not matched to a gene: 10. This CDR3 region has 16 residues. Looked up from germline, CDR1 is MDHEN and CDR2 is SYDVKM. The CDR3 bases are TGTGCCAGCAGTTTATCCTCCGCCGGGACAGTATACGAGCAGTACTTC. Protein product: CASSLSSAGTVYEQYF.

This clonotype was picked up many times. J is TRBJ2-7 and V is TRBV4-3; 9 bases are shared with TRBD1. This CDR3 is 15 amino acids long. Unmatched junction bases numbered 2, after V lost 2 bases and J lost 0 bases. Per the germline V gene, CDR1 is LGHNA and CDR2 is YSLEER. The CDR3 protein is CASSQMGQGSYEQYF. In DNA form, the CDR3 reads TGCGCCAGCAGCCAAATGGGACAGGGCTCCTACGAGCAGTACTTC.

This chain uses TRBV29-1 with TRBJ2-7; 9 bases are a match to TRBD1. With V trimmed by 1 base and J by 2 bases, 12 bases remained unmatched. The CDR3 runs 17 residues. Germline V lookup: CDR1 SQVTM, CDR2 ANQGSEA. CDR3 DNA sequence: TGCAGCGTTGAAGGGACCTACAGGGGGCCCCCCACCTACGAGCAGTACTTC. Protein sequence: CSVEGTYRGPPTYEQYF.

In its sample, this clonotype was seen many times. The chain combines TRBV6-1 with TRBJ2-2, with TRBD1 as a possible D gene (6 bases). Germline-derived CDR1 and CDR2 are MNHNS and SASEGT. This CDR3 has 13 residues. CDR3 loop: CAAATGWTGELFF. CDR3 sequence (DNA): TGTGCTGCTGCCACAGGGTGGACCGGGGAGCTGTTTTTT.

V gene TRBV2 combines with J gene TRBJ2-7; D may be TRBD2 (6 bases). Trimming took off 4 bases at V and 2 bases at J, with 9 bases between the two ends. Germline V gene data show CDR1 as SNHLY and CDR2 as FYNNEI. The CDR3 spans 13 residues. CDR3 amino acids: CASSVEGPYEQYF. For the CDR3, the DNA is TGTGCCAGCAGTGTGGAGGGACCCTACGAGCAGTACTTC.

The chain couples TRBV28 to TRBJ2-7; unclear D gene. Trimming removed 3 bases at V and 5 bases at J, with 8 bases between. The CDR3 extends over 12 amino acids. Germline V lookup: CDR1 MDHEN, CDR2 SYDVKM. CDR3 residues: CASSLGSHEQYF. The DNA for the CDR3 is TGTGCCAGCAGTTTGGGATCCCACGAGCAGTACTTC.

The chain combines TRBV6-1 with TRBJ1-2; D uncertain. Per the germline V gene, CDR1 is MNHNS and CDR2 is SASEGT. Trimming took 1 base from V and 2 from J, leaving 5 bases between them. The CDR3 runs 13 residues. The CDR3 here is CASSEEDNYGYTF. Written as DNA, the CDR3 is TGTGCCAGCAGTGAAGAAGACAACTATGGCTACACCTTC.

The J gene is TRBJ1-1, the V gene TRBV30; D is perhaps TRBD1 (6 bases). The V end lost 5 bases, the J end lost 0 bases, and 10 bases lay between the germline ends. The CDR3 is 13 amino acids. Germline V CDR1 and CDR2: GTSNPN, SVGIG (reference sequence). This CDR3 is CAWEGQMNTEAFF. In nucleotides, the CDR3 is TGTGCCTGGGAAGGACAGATGAACACTGAAGCTTTCTTT.

This clonotype was observed many times. The chain is built from TRBV6-1 and TRBJ2-7; 11 nucleotides line up with TRBD1. The germline V gene has CDR1 MNHNS and CDR2 SASEGT. This CDR3 has 14 residues. V was pared by 8 bases and J by 3 bases, with 6 bases of the junction left unmatched. In nucleotides, the CDR3 is TGTGCCAGCGACCGGGACAGGGGGGACTACGAGCAGTACTTC. It is translated as CASDRDRGDYEQYF.

The V gene is TRBV6-2 or TRBV6-3, the J gene TRBJ1-6, with TRBD1 matching over 8 bases. The junction had 7 bases not matched to a gene; V was cut back by 2 bases and J by 10 bases. The CDR3 contains 15 residues. Germline CDR1 is MNHEY and CDR2 is SVGEGT. As DNA, the CDR3 is TGTGCCAGCAGTTACCTGGACAGGGAAGGATCACCCCTCCACTTT. Protein: CASSYLDREGSPLHF.

This clonotype showed up many times. This chain links TRBV27 with TRBJ1-1, with TRBD1 identical over 12 bases. Germline CDR1 and CDR2: MNHEY and SMNVEV (reference sequence). V was pared by 5 bases and J by 4 bases, with 8 bases of the junction left unmatched. The CDR3 covers 16 residues. CDR3 bases: TGTGCCAGCAGTGGTGGGACAGGGGGCTTGGGCACTGAAGCTTTCTTT. Encoded protein: CASSGGTGGLGTEAFF.

This clonotype was observed at least ten times. This rearrangement joins TRBV6-2 or TRBV6-3 to TRBJ2-2; D is unresolved. V lost 8 bases to trimming and J lost 7 bases, with 11 bases between them. The CDR3 spans 12 residues. The germline gives CDR1 MNHEY, CDR2 SVGEGT. The CDR3: CASSAIIGELFF. The CDR3 nucleotides are TGTGCCAGCTCAGCGATTATCGGGGAGCTGTTTTTT.

This clonotype was recorded at least ten times. The rearrangement uses TRBV5-1 and TRBJ1-2, with 8 nucleotides matching TRBD1. Germline lookup yields CDR1 SGHRS and CDR2 YFSETQ. The CDR3 covers 15 residues. V trimming: 3 bases; J trimming: 8 bases; junction bases outside the gene matches: 12. The CDR3 loop is CASSYHRQGASGYTF. The CDR3 nucleotides read TGCGCCAGCAGCTACCATCGTCAGGGGGCTAGCGGCTACACCTTC.

This clonotype came up many times. This CDR3 fails to terminate in the conserved phenylalanine or tryptophan, so it likely reflects a read error. The chain recombines TRBV6-2 or TRBV6-3 with TRBJ1-5; TRBD1 matches 7 bases. The junction had 4 bases not matched to a gene; V was cut back by 5 bases and J by 6 bases. The CDR3 extends over 13 amino acids. Germline CDR1 and CDR2: MNHEY and SVGEGT. CDR3 DNA sequence: TGTGCCAGCAGTACAGGGGACTCTCAGCCCCAGCATCTT. Residues: CASSTGDSQPQHL.

This clonotype was detected once. This chain joins TRBV10-3 and TRBJ1-3; 8 bases fit TRBD1. Germline V gene sequence: CDR1 ENHRY, CDR2 SYGVKD. CDR3 length equals 13 residues. Trimming cost V 5 bases and J 9 bases; bases outside gene matches: 6. CDR3 protein: CAISSTGTGTIYF. The CDR3 DNA sequence: TGTGCCATCAGTTCGACCGGGACAGGCACCATATATTTT.

This clonotype was found many times. The CDR3 sequence: CASSRTGKVPFYEQYF. The DNA for the CDR3 is TGTGCCAGCAGCCGGACCGGGAAGGTCCCTTTTTACGAGCAGTACTTC. V gene TRBV3-1 combines with J gene TRBJ2-7, with a possible D match to TRBD2 (5 bases). This CDR3 has 16 residues. Germline V CDR1 and CDR2: LGHDT, YNNKEL (reference sequence). Trimming stripped 4 bases from V and 4 bases from J, with 20 bases between.

This clonotype was counted ten times or more. J is TRBJ1-1 and V is TRBV27, with 7 bases identical to TRBD1. Germline loops: CDR1 MNHEY, CDR2 SMNVEV (reference sequence). V lost 4 bases to trimming and J lost 0 bases; unmatched junction nucleotides: 14. The CDR3 is made up of 18 amino acids. The CDR3 loop reads CASSSSRGRGLVNTEAFF. The CDR3 DNA follows: TGTGCCAGCAGTTCTTCCAGGGGGAGAGGGCTGGTGAACACTGAAGCTTTCTTT.

In this sample, this clonotype turned up many times. Written as DNA, the CDR3 is TGCAGTGCTAGAGATCAACTAGCGGGGGTCTCCTACGAGCAGTACTTC. This codes for CSARDQLAGVSYEQYF. The V call is TRBV20-1, the J call TRBJ2-7, with TRBD2 matching 11 bases. Looked up from germline, CDR1 is DFQATT and CDR2 is SNEGSKA (reference sequence). Losses at the gene ends were 0 bases for V and 0 bases for J; bases not matched to a gene: 4. The length of the CDR3 is 16 residues.

This clonotype was observed at least ten times. This chain links TRBV12-3 or TRBV12-4 with TRBJ1-6, with 7 bases aligning to TRBD1. The V segment lost 6 bases and the J segment 5 bases; nucleotides outside the gene matches: 7. The CDR3 loop spans 15 amino acids. CDR3: CASSRRQGDNSPLHF. CDR3 DNA: TGTGCCAGCAGCCGCCGACAGGGAGATAATTCACCCCTCCACTTT.

This clonotype was counted ten times or more. The chain combines TRBV15 with TRBJ1-2; the match to TRBD1 covers 8 bases. Germline lookup yields CDR1 LNHNV and CDR2 YYDKDF (reference sequence). The CDR3 runs 14 residues. V shed 3 bases, J shed 8 bases, and the junction held 8 bases outside the gene matches. The CDR3 DNA reads TGTGCCACCAGCAGCCCAGGGGGCGCTGGGGGCTACACCTTC. Its protein product is CATSSPGGAGGYTF.

This clonotype was seen repeatedly, ten times or more. One end of the junction varies from germline; a read error may be responsible. CDR3 sequence: CASSDSLGLEQYF. DNA of the CDR3: TGTGCCAGCAGTGACTCACTAGGTCTGGAGCAGTACTTC. V is TRBV6-5 and J is TRBJ2-7; perhaps TRBD2 as D (5 bases). The CDR3 has 13 amino acids. Germline CDR1 is MNHEY and CDR2 is SVGAGI.

This clonotype was observed many times. The chain is built from TRBV15 and TRBJ2-3; D may be TRBD1 (5 bases). The germline V gene encodes CDR1 LNHNV and CDR2 YYDKDF (reference sequence). The V and J ends lost 1 base and 2 bases respectively, with 10 bases between them. The CDR3 sequence is 15 residues long. The CDR3 DNA reads TGTGCCACCAGCAGAGGCCAGGGAAACACAGATACGCAGTATTTT. Translated, it gives CATSRGQGNTDTQYF.

This clonotype showed up many times. The chain joins TRBV6-5 to TRBJ2-2, with no clear D. CDR3 length: 14 residues. The V and J ends lost 5 bases and 5 bases respectively, with 12 bases between them. Germline CDR1 and CDR2: MNHEY and SVGAGI. CDR3 sequence (DNA): TGTGCCAGCAGTCACGACCGGGTAACCGGGGAGCTGTTTTTT. It is translated as CASSHDRVTGELFF.